This T cell receptor (beta chain) was captured in a study of CD8+ T cells in alopecia areata. About the research overall: The drug, tofacitinib, lasted 6 to 18 months, followed by 6 months off drug. Disease severity was quantified as SALT score of affected scalp area.

Investigators isolated RNA and reverse transcribed it into cDNA to act as the sequencing template. Clones were read by immunoSEQ multiplex PCR, and TCRdb kept only the in-frame ones, dropping some. The table has around 120,000 clones, more than 40% seen once. In regard to this clone: The antigen remains undetermined.

CDR3 length: 17 amino acids. Trimming left V 4 bases short and J 1 base short, with 14 bases between. Germline CDR1 is SGHAT and CDR2 is FQNNGV. The sample's treatment: oral pan-JAK inhibitor, 5-10 mg twice daily. Points from the study as a whole: It was observed that many expanded lesional clones persisted in scalp and blood during tofacitinib. Association of baseline CD8+ expansion with response is uncertain owing to one nonresponder.

The gene calls are TRBV11-2 and TRBJ2-6; D might be TRBD1 (6 bases). Sample: CD4+ T cells sorted from blood, taken at week 4, from a patient treated with tofacitinib. This sequence was found in a human donor with alopecia areata. Written as DNA, the CDR3 is TGTGCCAGCAGCTCAGGACAGCACGGATCTGGGGCCAACGTCCTGACTTTC. Protein product: CASSSGQHGSGANVLTF.